Shown below are 29 T cell receptor beta chains from a single sample sequenced in a study of Ad26.COV2.S vaccination and SARS-CoV-2 variants. As for treatment: about 20 received Ad26.COV2.S at low or high dose, single or two shots; roughly 5 received placebo; per-sample allocation not given. Specimens were obtained on day 63 following the first vaccine or placebo injection. Profiled with immunoSEQ multiplex PCR; TCRdb holds only in-frame clones, not every one. The sample carries under 500,000 clones, around 93% recorded once. The starting material was peripheral blood, obtained in a trial of Ad26.COV2.S vaccine versus placebo. These receptors originate from a person aged 18-65 years who received the Ad26.COV2.S COVID-19 vaccine or a placebo.

This chain's CDR3 is CASSPLQGPNTEAFF. Written as DNA, the CDR3 is TGTGCCAGCAGCCCTCTGCAGGGACCGAACACTGAAGCTTTCTTT. The chain joins TRBV5-4 to TRBJ1-1, with D perhaps matching TRBD1 (5 bases). Germline-derived CDR1 and CDR2 are SGHNT and YYREEE (reference sequence). Trimming took 4 bases from V and 1 from J, leaving 14 bases between them. The CDR3 totals 15 residues.

This clone was found once. The chain combines TRBV6-5 with TRBJ1-2; D is possibly TRBD1 (5 bases). CDR1 is MNHEY, CDR2 SVGAGI, per germline. With 10 bases removed from V and 3 bases from J, the gap between germline ends came to 15 bases. This CDR3 is built from 13 residues. The CDR3 DNA reads as TGTGCCACCCTGAGGCAGGGTGACTATGGCTACACCTTC. This translates into CATLRQGDYGYTF.

The chain couples TRBV5-1 to TRBJ2-5, with TRBD2 matching 12 bases. V was pared by 3 bases and J by 4 bases, with 10 bases of the junction left unmatched. There are 17 residues in the CDR3. Germline V CDR1 and CDR2: SGHRS, YFSETQ. Written as DNA, the CDR3 is TGCGCCAGCAGCTCGGCTCTAGCGGGGGGGCTAGGAGAGACCCAGTACTTC. Translating gives CASSSALAGGLGETQYF.

The chain uses TRBV6-5 and TRBJ2-7; tentative D call: TRBD1 (5 bases). The CDR3 runs to 15 residues. Germline V CDR1 and CDR2: MNHEY, SVGAGI. V lost 0 bases to trimming and J lost 0 bases, with 9 bases between them. CDR3 sequence: CASSYSSGFSYEQYF. CDR3 coding DNA: TGTGCCAGCAGTTACTCGTCAGGGTTCTCCTACGAGCAGTACTTC.

V gene TRBV5-1 combines with J gene TRBJ2-5, with D unclear. CDR3 length: 16 residues. V was clipped by 0 bases and J by 4 bases, with 16 bases between them. The germline V gene has CDR1 SGHRS and CDR2 YFSETQ. The DNA of the CDR3 is TGCGCCAGCAGCTTGGCCTCCTCCGCTAGGACAGAGACCCAGTACTTC. It specifies CASSLASSARTETQYF.

The chain employs TRBV2 and TRBJ1-1, with 10 bases identical to TRBD1. Germline-derived CDR1 and CDR2 are SNHLY and FYNNEI. The CDR3 is made up of 17 amino acids. V was clipped by 4 bases and J by 1 base; unmatched bases: 9. The CDR3 DNA follows: TGTGCCAGCAGTGTGTGGACAGGGGGGTTGGCGAACACTGAAGCTTTCTTT. Encoded protein: CASSVWTGGLANTEAFF.

The chain recombines TRBV6-4 with TRBJ1-2; possibly TRBD1 for D (5 bases). V was pared by 5 bases and J by 8 bases, with 18 bases between. CDR1 is MRHNA, CDR2 SNTAGT, per germline. The CDR3 is made up of 14 amino acids. The DNA for the CDR3 is TGTGCCAGCAGTCCCCCCCCGACAGAGAACGGCTACACCTTC. Protein product: CASSPPPTENGYTF.

The J gene is TRBJ2-1, the V gene TRBV3-1 (or the pseudogene TRBV3-2); 11 bases agree with TRBD1. Trimming removed 3 bases from V and 9 bases from J; junction bases left unmatched: 10. CDR3 size: 16 residues. The V gene's germline CDR1 is LGHDT and CDR2 YNNKEL (reference sequence). This CDR3 is CASSHSRDRGSSEQFF. In nucleotides, the CDR3 is TGTGCCAGCAGCCATAGCCGGGACAGGGGGTCTAGTGAGCAGTTCTTC.

V usage is TRBV29-1 and J usage is TRBJ2-7, with D perhaps TRBD1 (5 bases). Trimming pared 5 bases from V and 2 bases from J, leaving 16 bases between. This CDR3 region has 14 residues. Germline V gene lookup returns CDR1 SQVTM and CDR2 ANQGSEA. The CDR3: CSVRKQVNPYEQYF. For the CDR3, the DNA is TGCAGCGTTCGTAAACAGGTGAACCCCTACGAGCAGTACTTC.

This clone showed up just a few times. The chain combines TRBV7-6 with TRBJ2-7, with 7 bases fitting TRBD1. This CDR3 has 13 residues. With 5 bases clipped from V and 6 bases from J, the junction kept 7 bases outside the gene matches. Per the germline V gene, CDR1 is SGHVS and CDR2 is FNYEAQ. The CDR3: CASSMGQLPEQYF. In DNA form, the CDR3 reads TGTGCCAGCAGCATGGGACAGTTACCCGAGCAGTACTTC.

This chain links TRBV6-5 with TRBJ2-3; D unresolved. Germline CDR1 and CDR2: MNHEY and SVGAGI. Between the trimmed V and J ends, which lost 3 bases and 2 bases, there was a span of 15 bases. This CDR3 is built from 16 residues. CDR3 loop: CASSYSFKFLTDTQYF. In DNA form, the CDR3 reads TGTGCCAGCAGTTATTCTTTCAAGTTTCTCACAGATACGCAGTATTTT.

This chain uses TRBV7-9 with TRBJ1-5, with D unclear. With 1 base removed from V and 4 bases from J, the gap between germline ends came to 8 bases. The CDR3 is 14 amino acids. The V gene's germline CDR1 is SEHNR and CDR2 FQNEAQ (reference sequence). The CDR3 loop reads CASSLGQTNQPQHF. CDR3 DNA: TGTGCCAGCAGCTTAGGCCAGACGAATCAGCCCCAGCATTTT. Together with reference TRBV7-9 and TRBJ1-5, the CDR3 gives the full variable domain: DTGVSQNPRHKITKRGQNVTFRCDPISEHNRLYWYRQTLGQGPEFLTYFQNEAQLEKSRLLSDRFSAERPKGSFSTLEIQRTEQGDSAMYLCASSLGQTNQPQHFGDGTRLSIL.

The rearrangement joins TRBV28 to TRBJ2-5; D is uncertain. The CDR3 spans 14 residues. The V and J ends lost 4 bases and 1 base respectively, with 10 bases between them. Germline V lookup: CDR1 MDHEN, CDR2 SYDVKM. CDR3 in DNA: TGTGCCAGCAGTTCTGAGCCCCTCCAAGAGACCCAGTACTTC. This codes for CASSSEPLQETQYF. Based on the CDR3 plus reference TRBV28 and TRBJ2-5, the full variable domain is DVKVTQSSRYLVKRTGEKVFLECVQDMDHENMFWYRQDPGLGLRLIYFSYDVKMKEKGDIPEGYSVSREKKERFSLILESASTNQTSMYLCASSSEPLQETQYFGPGTRLLVL.

The genes are TRBV3-1 (or the pseudogene TRBV3-2) and TRBJ2-5; no firm D call. V was cut by 1 base and J by 4 bases, with 7 bases left in between. This CDR3 contains 13 residues. CDR1 LGHDT and CDR2 YNNKEL come from the germline V gene (reference sequence). CDR3: CASSQAMGETQYF. As DNA, the CDR3 is TGTGCCAGCAGCCAAGCTATGGGAGAGACCCAGTACTTC.

This clone was seen a single time. The rearrangement joins TRBV18 to TRBJ1-6; tentative D call: TRBD1 (6 bases). This CDR3 comprises 13 residues. Germline V gene data show CDR1 as KGHSH and CDR2 as LQKENI. V shed 3 bases and J shed 8 bases, with 8 bases lying between them. This chain's CDR3 is CASSPAGDSPLHF. The CDR3 DNA reads as TGTGCCAGCTCACCGGCAGGGGATTCACCCCTCCACTTT.

This rearrangement joins TRBV27 to TRBJ1-4; TRBD1 matches at 8 bases. V shed 10 bases, J shed 17 bases, and the junction held 6 bases outside the gene matches. Per germline, CDR1 MNHEY and CDR2 SMNVEV (reference sequence). This CDR3 is 9 amino acids long. CDR3 bases: TGTGCCACCAACCCAGGGGGCTTTTTT. Its protein is CATNPGGFF.

The CDR3 spells CASSQDFLNEQFF. Written as DNA, the CDR3 is TGTGCCAGCAGCCAAGATTTTCTCAATGAGCAGTTCTTC. This chain connects TRBV14 to TRBJ2-1, with D unresolved. The CDR3 sequence is 13 residues long. Trimming shortened V by 0 bases and J by 6 bases, and 6 bases separated the two germline ends. CDR1 and CDR2 (germline): SGHDN, FVKESK. The variable domain in full, completed from reference TRBV14 and TRBJ2-1, reads EAGVTQFPSHSVIEKGQTVTLRCDPISGHDNLYWYRRVMGKEIKFLLHFVKESKQDESGMPNNRFLAERTGGTYSTLKVQPAELEDSGVYFCASSQDFLNEQFFGPGTRLTVL.

The J gene is TRBJ1-1, the V gene TRBV5-1; the D gene is possibly TRBD1 (5 bases). Looked up from germline, CDR1 is SGHRS and CDR2 is YFSETQ. Deletions cut 0 bases from V and 0 bases from J, with 9 bases between. CDR3 length: 15 residues. The CDR3 loop reads CASSLDGGMNTEAFF. The CDR3 nucleotides are TGCGCCAGCAGCTTGGATGGGGGGATGAACACTGAAGCTTTCTTT.

The chain has TRBV9 and TRBJ2-7; 9 nucleotides align to TRBD2. Germline V gives CDR1 SGDLS, CDR2 YYNGEE. V was clipped by 3 bases and J by 5 bases; unmatched bases: 9. The CDR3 is made up of 15 amino acids. This CDR3 reads CASSAAGGGFNEQYF. CDR3 bases: TGTGCCAGCAGCGCGGCGGGAGGGGGTTTCAACGAGCAGTACTTC. The full variable domain, completed using reference TRBV9 and TRBJ2-7, is DSGVTQTPKHLITATGQRVTLRCSPRSGDLSVYWYQQSLDQGLQFLIQYYNGEERAKGNILERFSAQQFPDLHSELNLSSLELGDSALYFCASSAAGGGFNEQYFGPGTRLTVT.

The V and J genes are TRBV3-1 (or the pseudogene TRBV3-2) and TRBJ1-1; the match to TRBD1 covers 7 bases. CDR1 and CDR2 from the germline V gene are LGHDT and YNNKEL (reference sequence). CDR3 length equals 14 residues. V lost 6 bases, J lost 5 bases, and 9 bases stayed unmatched. The CDR3 DNA reads as TGTGCCAGCAGAAGCGGGACAGCGGCTACTGAAGCTTTCTTT. This codes for CASRSGTAATEAFF.

This chain links TRBV19 with TRBJ1-5, with TRBD1 matching over 7 bases. The CDR3 sequence is 18 residues long. From germline, CDR1 is LNHDA and CDR2 SQIVND (reference sequence). With V trimmed by 3 bases and J by 4 bases, 15 bases remained unmatched. CDR3 in DNA: TGTGCCAGTAGTATGGGGCGCCGGGACAGCGGGTCAAATCAGCCCCAGCATTTT. Its translation: CASSMGRRDSGSNQPQHF.

This chain links TRBV2 with TRBJ1-5; weak D call: TRBD1 (6 bases). Germline CDR1 SNHLY, CDR2 FYNNEI. V lost 3 bases and J 6 bases, leaving 9 bases between the germline ends. The CDR3 has 13 amino acids. CDR3 coding DNA: TGTGCCAGCAGTGAGGAGACAGGTCAGCCCCAGCATTTT. The encoded protein is CASSEETGQPQHF.

This rearrangement joins TRBV3-1 (or the pseudogene TRBV3-2) to TRBJ2-3; D possibly corresponds to TRBD2 (7 bases). From germline, CDR1 is LGHDT and CDR2 YNNKEL (reference sequence). Trimming took 2 bases from V and 4 from J, leaving 13 bases between them. The CDR3 is 15 amino acids. The CDR3 is CASSQRGGGADTQYF. The CDR3 region has the DNA TGTGCCAGCAGCCAAAGGGGGGGCGGTGCAGATACGCAGTATTTT.

This clone has just one count. This chain uses TRBV29-1 with TRBJ2-2; 7 nucleotides agree with TRBD2. CDR1 SQVTM and CDR2 ANQGSEA come from the germline V gene. J lost 2 bases, V lost 4 bases, and 1 base had no gene match. This CDR3 is built from 13 residues. The CDR3 nucleotides are TGCAGCGTTGGCGGGGGAAACACCGGGGAGCTGTTTTTT. Amino acid sequence: CSVGGGNTGELFF.

This chain joins TRBV28 and TRBJ2-1, with 12 bases aligning to TRBD1. The CDR3 sequence is 15 residues long. V dropped 5 bases and J dropped 10; count of bases not matched to a gene: 9. Germline CDR1 is MDHEN and CDR2 is SYDVKM. The CDR3 bases are TGTGCCAGCAGTCCCCCGGGACAGGGGGCAGAGGAGCAGTTCTTC. It is translated as CASSPPGQGAEEQFF.

The chain joins TRBV6-1 to TRBJ1-5; 9 positions agree with TRBD1. The CDR3 totals 23 residues. Trimming cost V 1 base and J 1 base; bases outside gene matches: 23. The germline V gene has CDR1 MNHNS and CDR2 SASEGT. The CDR3 loop is CASSEEVDAGTGFTVASNQPQHF. The CDR3 nucleotides read TGTGCCAGCAGTGAAGAAGTGGATGCCGGGACAGGGTTTACGGTGGCAAGCAATCAGCCCCAGCATTTT.

This clone was counted once. This sequence joins TRBV7-2 and TRBJ2-2; D remains ambiguous. V was clipped by 5 bases and J by 0 bases, with 19 bases between them. Germline loops: CDR1 SGHTA, CDR2 FQGNSA. The CDR3 covers 18 residues. In DNA form, the CDR3 reads TGTGCCAGCAGCCTAGTGGCATTGACGGCATCGAACACCGGGGAGCTGTTTTTT. Translating gives CASSLVALTASNTGELFF.

V and J are TRBV5-1 and TRBJ2-2; TRBD1 is a possible D gene (6 bases). V was trimmed by 5 bases and J by 1 base, leaving 9 bases between them. Germline CDR1 is SGHRS and CDR2 is YFSETQ. The length of the CDR3 is 14 residues. CDR3 sequence: CASSGTMNTGELFF. CDR3 nucleotide sequence: TGCGCCAGCAGTGGGACAATGAACACCGGGGAGCTGTTTTTT.

V gene TRBV5-5 combines with J gene TRBJ2-3, with a possible D match to TRBD1 (5 bases). There are 12 residues in the CDR3. Trimming took 3 bases from V and 5 from J, leaving 7 bases between them. Germline CDR1 and CDR2: SGHKS and YYEKEE (reference sequence). CDR3 DNA sequence: TGTGCCAGCAGCTGGACACTAGATACGCAGTATTTT. Translated: CASSWTLDTQYF.